One sample yielded the 10 T cell receptor beta chains listed below, sequenced in a study of blood T cell repertoires in COVID-19. Using immunoSEQ multiplex PCR, the repertoire was profiled, and TCRdb retains in-frame clones only, with some absent. There are about 320,000 clones in the sample; roughly 90% occur only once, and 4% to 6% lies in the top ten. Sequenced sample: PBMCs or T cells enriched from blood (not recorded which). The receptors originated from a man aged 60-69 years who had recovered from COVID-19.

This chain joins TRBV29-1 and TRBJ1-1; TRBD1 might be the D (6 bases). CDR1 is SQVTM and CDR2 is ANQGSEA in the germline V gene. The length of the CDR3 is 12 residues. Trimming removed 7 bases at V and 1 base at J, with 10 bases between. The CDR3 reads CSAVTGNTEAFF. As DNA, the CDR3 is TGCAGCGCCGTGACAGGGAACACTGAAGCTTTCTTT.

This chain joins TRBV10-3 and TRBJ2-1; 15 bases line up with TRBD2. The length of the CDR3 is 17 residues. CDR1 is ENHRY and CDR2 is SYGVKD in the germline V gene. The J segment lost 7 bases and the V segment lost 5 bases, leaving 9 bases of the junction unmatched. CDR3 region: CAISSPSGTSGRNEQFF. The DNA for the CDR3 is TGTGCCATCAGTTCCCCCTCCGGGACTAGCGGGAGGAATGAGCAGTTCTTC.

The chain links TRBV5-4 to TRBJ2-5; 9 positions agree with TRBD2. CDR3 length: 16 amino acids. Germline loops: CDR1 SGHNT, CDR2 YYREEE (reference sequence). With V trimmed by 4 bases and J by 4 bases, 11 bases remained unmatched. The CDR3 region is CASSTRLADLGETQYF. As DNA, the CDR3 is TGTGCCAGCAGCACCCGACTAGCGGACTTGGGAGAGACCCAGTACTTC.

This sequence joins TRBV4-2 and TRBJ1-1; 7 bases fit TRBD1. Germline CDR1 is LGHNA and CDR2 is YNFKEQ. The CDR3 totals 16 residues. V trimming: 4 bases; J trimming: 1 base; junction bases outside the gene matches: 9. CDR3 sequence (DNA): TGTGCCAGCAGCCGACAAACAGGGGTGTGGAACACTGAAGCTTTCTTT. It is translated as CASSRQTGVWNTEAFF.

This rearrangement joins TRBV9 to TRBJ1-1, with 9 bases aligning to TRBD1. The V segment lost 4 bases and the J segment 6 bases; nucleotides outside the gene matches: 7. The CDR3 consists of 14 residues. In germline, CDR1 is SGDLS, CDR2 YYNGEE. The CDR3 nucleotides read TGTGCCAGCAGCACGTTCGACAGGGGGGCTGAAGCTTTCTTT. Translating gives CASSTFDRGAEAFF.

CDR3: CAISDPSGMDEQYF. CDR3 DNA: TGTGCCATCAGTGACCCGAGCGGGATGGACGAGCAGTACTTC. The chain combines TRBV10-3 with TRBJ2-7; 7 bases agree with TRBD2. V lost 3 bases, J lost 5 bases, and 7 bases stayed unmatched. The CDR3 length is 14 residues. The V gene's germline CDR1 is ENHRY and CDR2 SYGVKD.

This clone was detected only once. V gene TRBV25-1 combines with J gene TRBJ2-2; D gene uncertain. Trimming removed 6 bases at V and 1 base at J, with 6 bases between. CDR1 MGHDK and CDR2 SYGVNS come from the germline V gene. This CDR3 comprises 13 residues. For the CDR3, the DNA is TGTGCCAGCAGCCTGCGGAACACCGGGGAGCTGTTTTTT. Translation gives CASSLRNTGELFF.

The chain joins TRBV3-1 (or the pseudogene TRBV3-2) to TRBJ1-2; tentatively, D is TRBD1 (5 bases). Germline assignment: CDR1 LGHDT and CDR2 YNNKEL (reference sequence). V lost 3 bases and J 8 bases, leaving 7 bases between the germline ends. The CDR3 has 11 residues. This CDR3 reads CASSQGRGYTF. The CDR3 DNA follows: TGTGCCAGCAGCCAGGGGCGCGGCTACACCTTC.

This CDR3 reads CASSARQGEGYTF. CDR3 bases: TGTGCCAGCAGTGCCCGACAGGGGGAAGGCTACACCTTC. The chain couples TRBV6-4 to TRBJ1-2; TRBD1 agrees at 9 bases. With 4 bases clipped from V and 8 bases from J, the junction kept 5 bases outside the gene matches. This CDR3 is 13 amino acids long. Looked up from germline, CDR1 is MRHNA and CDR2 is SNTAGT.

There are a few counts of this clone. The chain couples TRBV7-2 to TRBJ1-5; no firm D call. Germline V gene data show CDR1 as SGHTA and CDR2 as FQGNSA. CDR3 size: 14 residues. Trimming left V 0 bases short and J 3 bases short, with 6 bases between. The CDR3 region is CASSLAIPNQPQHF. Here the CDR3 DNA reads TGTGCCAGCAGCTTAGCCATCCCCAATCAGCCCCAGCATTTT.